This section outlines one T cell receptor beta chain sequence together with its context. Its antigen remains unidentified. TCRdb keeps only in-frame clones here, not all; method: immunoSEQ multiplex PCR. The top ten clones hold about 20% of a sample with tens of thousands of clones, approximately 80% of them seen once. The sample originates from a study of PD-1 blockade in classical Hodgkin lymphoma. Study results and limitations: Nivolumab initiated under 1 year post-ASCT led to patient exclusion. Significantly greater TCR diversity emerged by C4D1 in CD4+ cells but not CD8+ cells. Diversity similar to that of newly diagnosed patients was seen at baseline in complete responders. At baseline, newly diagnosed patients reportedly showed less TCR diversity than healthy donors.

Time point: cycle 4 day 1 (C4D1), after less than 7 weeks of nivolumab. Each and every patient relapsed after autologous stem cell transplantation, and patients got differing brentuximab vedotin exposure. Germline CDR1 reads SGHDN; CDR2 reads FVKESK. V was shortened by 4 bases and J by 6 bases, with 16 bases between the two germline ends. This CDR3 spans 15 amino acids. This TCR derives from a human donor with classical Hodgkin lymphoma. The sequences come from peripheral blood mononuclear cells (PBMCs), collected before the fourth cycle of nivolumab. The chain is built from TRBV14 and TRBJ2-1; D tentatively reads TRBD1 or TRBD2 (5 bases each). CDR3: CASSLLVRGRNEQFF. The DNA of the CDR3 is TGTGCCAGCAGCCTTCTTGTGAGGGGCCGCAATGAGCAGTTCTTC.